Below, 10 T cell receptor beta chains from the same sample are listed, as sequenced in a study of cytomegalovirus exposure and HLA in healthy donors. Use of 60 Vbeta and 13 Jbeta primers characterized the PCR. This table comes from immunoSEQ multiplex PCR, and its TCRdb copy is limited to in-frame clones, with some not included. The sample holds 70,000 to 90,000 clones, about 79% seen once. What was sequenced was PBMCs. All receptors derive from a man aged 65-85 years in good health and CMV-seropositive.

The rearrangement links TRBV11-2 to TRBJ2-2; D is unclear. The ends were cut back, 1 base at V and 6 bases at J, with 9 bases in the middle. The CDR3 is made up of 14 amino acids. CDR1 and CDR2 from the germline V gene are SGHAT and FQNNGV. In nucleotides, the CDR3 is TGTGCCAGCAGCTTAGTTGTGGGCCCCGGGGAGCTGTTTTTT. Protein: CASSLVVGPGELFF.

This clone was picked up a small number of times. This chain uses TRBV19 with TRBJ2-1, with D maybe TRBD1 (6 bases). Germline V gene data show CDR1 as LNHDA and CDR2 as SQIVND (reference sequence). The V end was cut by 7 bases, the J end by 0 bases, with 13 bases between. CDR3 size: 15 residues. As DNA, the CDR3 is TGTGCCAGTAAGGGCGGACAGTTCTCCTACAATGAGCAGTTCTTC. Encoded protein: CASKGGQFSYNEQFF.

The chain recombines TRBV2 with TRBJ1-5; 7 bases fit TRBD1. Losses at the gene ends were 4 bases for V and 1 base for J; bases not matched to a gene: 1. Germline assignment: CDR1 SNHLY and CDR2 FYNNEI. CDR3 size: 14 residues. This CDR3 reads CASSGGQSNQPQHF. CDR3 DNA: TGTGCCAGCAGTGGGGGACAGAGCAATCAGCCCCAGCATTTT.

This chain connects TRBV7-7 to TRBJ2-7, with 11 nucleotides matching TRBD1. The CDR3 spans 15 residues. Germline V lookup: CDR1 SSHAT, CDR2 FNYEAQ (reference sequence). With V trimmed by 5 bases and J by 5 bases, 8 bases remained unmatched. The CDR3 reads CASSQGTGGIDEQYF. The DNA for the CDR3 is TGTGCCAGCAGCCAAGGGACAGGGGGAATCGACGAGCAGTACTTC. Using reference TRBV7-7 and TRBJ2-7 for the parts outside the CDR3, the full variable domain is GAGVSQSPRYKVTKRGQDVTLRCDPISSHATLYWYQQALGQGPEFLTYFNYEAQPDKSGLPSDRFSAERPEGSISTLTIQRTEQRDSAMYRCASSQGTGGIDEQYFGPGTRLTVT.

CDR3 DNA sequence: TGTGCCAGCAGCCAAGCGGACAGGTCCTACGAGCAGTACTTC. It yields the protein CASSQADRSYEQYF. This chain links TRBV7-8 with TRBJ2-7, with 7 bases aligning to TRBD1. Germline trimming cut 5 bases from V and 1 base from J; bases unmatched to any gene: 5. The CDR3 loop spans 14 amino acids. Germline assignment: CDR1 SGHVS and CDR2 FQNEAQ.

The chain links TRBV10-3 to TRBJ2-1; TRBD1 agrees at 9 bases. CDR1 is ENHRY and CDR2 is SYGVKD in the germline V gene. With V trimmed by 2 bases and J by 7 bases, 9 bases remained unmatched. This CDR3 comprises 16 residues. This CDR3 reads CAISEGTGLGGNEQFF. The CDR3 coding sequence is TGTGCCATCAGTGAGGGGACAGGGCTTGGAGGAAATGAGCAGTTCTTC.

The CDR3 loop reads CASSPAGEAFF. CDR3 nucleotide sequence: TGTGCCAGCAGCCCCGCCGGGGAGGCTTTCTTT. The chain employs TRBV7-9 and TRBJ1-1; D gene unclear. The CDR3 sequence is 11 residues long. V shed 5 bases and J shed 11 bases, with 12 bases lying between them. Looked up from germline, CDR1 is SEHNR and CDR2 is FQNEAQ (reference sequence).

The chain has TRBV7-2 and TRBJ2-7; 14 nucleotides agree with TRBD2. The CDR3 length is 18 residues. CDR1 is SGHTA, CDR2 FQGNSA, per germline. J lost 3 bases, V lost 5 bases, and 12 bases had no gene match. DNA for the CDR3: TGTGCCAGCAGCAGAGGGACTAGCGGGAGTGGGGCCTTCTACGAGCAGTACTTC. Amino acid sequence: CASSRGTSGSGAFYEQYF.

The V and J genes are TRBV6-1 and TRBJ2-7; possibly TRBD1 for D (6 bases). Per the germline V gene, CDR1 is MNHNS and CDR2 is SASEGT. Trimming took off 2 bases at V and 7 bases at J, with 15 bases between the two ends. The CDR3 sequence is 14 residues long. The CDR3 DNA is TGTGCCAGCAGTGAATCCGGGACAATTTATGAGCAGTACTTC. It codes for CASSESGTIYEQYF.

This clone was counted only a few times. V gene TRBV5-4 combines with J gene TRBJ2-3; TRBD1 matches 7 bases. The CDR3 consists of 12 residues. Germline CDR1 is SGHNT and CDR2 is YYREEE (reference sequence). After removal of 0 bases from V and 11 bases from J, the junction contained 3 bases not matched to a gene. The CDR3 region is CASSLDAGGQYF. In nucleotides, the CDR3 is TGTGCCAGCAGCTTGGACGCAGGGGGGCAGTATTTT.